The 18 T cell receptor beta chains below were found in one sample sequenced in a study of T cells in Graves' hyperthyroidism and ophthalmopathy. TCR beta CDR3 regions were amplified from RNA. The primer set for the first-round RT-PCR of the TCR CDR3 was HTBI. TCRdb reprocessed the multiplex PCR reads with MiXCR, giving one entry per CDR3 protein. The sample comprises 75,000 to 100,000 distinct CDR3 sequences, roughly 37% of which are singletons, and 9.5% to 13% rests with the top ten. Sequenced: peripheral blood or thyroid tissue (not recorded which). The receptors were gathered from a woman aged 25 to 45 with Graves' hyperthyroidism.

The chain couples TRBV20-1 to TRBJ2-5; TRBD2 matches at 9 bases. The CDR3 covers 13 residues. The germline gives CDR1 DFQATT, CDR2 SNEGSKA (reference sequence). V was pared by 5 bases and J by 4 bases, with 5 bases of the junction left unmatched. CDR3 nucleotides: TGCAGTGCTGGGCCACTAGCGGGAGAGACCCAGTACTTC. This sequence encodes CSAGPLAGETQYF.

The chain combines TRBV15 with TRBJ2-7; 11 bases are a match to TRBD2. Per germline, CDR1 LNHNV and CDR2 YYDKDF (reference sequence). This CDR3 is built from 15 residues. V was pared by 3 bases and J by 3 bases, with 4 bases of the junction left unmatched. The CDR3 sequence: CATSSSGLAVYEQYF. The DNA of the CDR3 is TGTGCCACCAGCAGCTCGGGACTAGCGGTCTACGAGCAGTACTTC.

As concerns this clonotype: Its ends do not fully match the called genes, so a read error is possible. In DNA, the CDR3 is TGTGACAGCAGCCCCTCCGGTGAGAGGACCGATACGCAGTATTTT. Residues: CDSSPSGERTDTQYF. This sequence joins TRBV11-1 and TRBJ2-3; D unresolved. Germline loops: CDR1 SGHAT, CDR2 FQDESV (reference sequence). The CDR3 contains 15 residues.

This clonotype was seen at least ten times. J is TRBJ1-2 and V is TRBV10-3; D possibly corresponds to TRBD1 (6 bases). Looked up from germline, CDR1 is ENHRY and CDR2 is SYGVKD. The V end lost 6 bases, the J end lost 8 bases, and 19 bases lay between the germline ends. The CDR3 loop spans 14 amino acids. The CDR3 sequence is CAIRLGGTGGGYTF. For the CDR3, the DNA is TGTGCCATCAGACTCGGGGGGACCGGGGGCGGCTACACCTTC.

This clonotype was detected ten times or more. The chain carries TRBV2 and TRBJ1-1, with D possibly matching TRBD1 (5 bases). The CDR3 totals 14 residues. Germline CDR1 SNHLY, CDR2 FYNNEI. Trimming shortened V by 8 bases and J by 5 bases, and 18 bases separated the two germline ends. The CDR3 nucleotides are TGTGCCAGCGACGGCGGGCAGGGAGAAACTGAAGCTTTCTTT. Its protein product is CASDGGQGETEAFF.

In its sample, this clonotype was seen many times. V is TRBV29-1 and J is TRBJ1-1; D unresolved. Germline assignment: CDR1 SQVTM and CDR2 ANQGSEA. Deletions cut 7 bases from V and 0 bases from J, with 21 bases between. The CDR3 is 16 amino acids. The CDR3 nucleotides read TGCAGCGCCACCCCTCTGGCCGGATTTGTGAACACTGAAGCTTTCTTT. Amino acid sequence: CSATPLAGFVNTEAFF.

On this clonotype: Possible read error: a much larger clone is one base away. The rearrangement uses TRBV4-1 and TRBJ1-2; D uncertain. The CDR3 loop spans 15 amino acids. CDR1 and CDR2 from the germline V gene are MGHRA and YSYEKL. Written as DNA, the CDR3 is TGCGCCAGCAGCCAAGTGGGAGGGATCCTCTATAGCTACACCTTC. Translation: CASSQVGGILYSYTF.

This clonotype has a count of ten or more. This chain uses TRBV9 with TRBJ2-2; TRBD1 aligns across 7 bases. The germline gives CDR1 SGDLS, CDR2 YYNGEE. CDR3 length equals 15 residues. V shed 3 bases, J shed 1 base, and the junction held 3 bases outside the gene matches. The CDR3 DNA reads TGTGCCAGCAGCGAGACAGGGCTGAACACCGGGGAGCTGTTTTTT. It encodes CASSETGLNTGELFF.

This clonotype was found many times. The chain employs TRBV7-9 and TRBJ1-2; possible D gene TRBD1, 5 bases. CDR3 length: 14 amino acids. CDR1 and CDR2 (germline): SEHNR, FQNEAQ (reference sequence). The ends were cut back, 5 bases at V and 4 bases at J, with 14 bases in the middle. CDR3 nucleotides: TGTGCCAGCAGCCCGGTACAGGCGTTCTATGGCTACACCTTC. It translates to CASSPVQAFYGYTF.

This clonotype was observed many times. This chain links TRBV7-2 with TRBJ1-2, with 7 bases lining up with TRBD1. The length of the CDR3 is 14 residues. Germline V CDR1 and CDR2: SGHTA, FQGNSA. Trimming took 5 bases from V and 8 from J; bases not matched to a gene: 11. The CDR3 loop reads CASSPGDSAGGYTF. The CDR3 region has the DNA TGTGCCAGCAGCCCCGGGGACAGCGCTGGCGGCTACACCTTC.

The chain employs TRBV7-2 and TRBJ1-6; perhaps TRBD1 as D (5 bases). The CDR3 consists of 15 residues. Germline-derived CDR1 and CDR2 are SGHTA and FQGNSA. Trimming removed 5 bases at V and 2 bases at J, with 10 bases between. The CDR3: CASSPRGAYNSPLHF. In nucleotides, the CDR3 is TGTGCCAGCAGCCCACGGGGGGCCTATAATTCACCCCTCCACTTT.

On this clonotype itself: The junction departs from germline at one end; a sequencing error may be responsible. The chain joins TRBV7-2 to TRBJ1-3; no definite D call. The CDR3 contains 15 residues. Per germline, CDR1 SGHTA and CDR2 FQGNSA. In DNA, the CDR3 is TGTGCCAGCAGCAGAGGCAGGAACACTGGAGACACTATATATTTT. This codes for CASSRGRNTGDTIYF.

V gene TRBV19 combines with J gene TRBJ1-3, with 8 bases lining up with TRBD1. The CDR3 loop spans 14 amino acids. The V gene end was trimmed by 5 bases and the J gene end by 2 bases; junction bases not matched to a gene: 2. The germline gives CDR1 LNHDA, CDR2 SQIVND (reference sequence). The CDR3 loop is CASSEQGAGNTIYF. The DNA for the CDR3 is TGTGCCAGTAGTGAACAGGGGGCTGGAAACACCATATATTTT.

J is TRBJ1-1 and V is TRBV20-1; D might be TRBD1 (6 bases). The CDR3 runs 13 residues. The germline V gene has CDR1 DFQATT and CDR2 SNEGSKA (reference sequence). Trimming shortened V by 8 bases and J by 1 base, and 14 bases separated the two germline ends. The CDR3 DNA follows: TGCAGTTCGAAGGGGGGCACGAACACTGAAGCTTTCTTT. Translation gives CSSKGGTNTEAFF.

The chain couples TRBV7-6 to TRBJ2-5, with TRBD2 matching 11 bases. V trimming: 4 bases; J trimming: 5 bases; junction bases outside the gene matches: 9. Germline V gene sequence: CDR1 SGHVS, CDR2 FNYEAQ. The CDR3 loop spans 16 amino acids. CDR3 sequence: CASSSGTSGDRETQYF. CDR3 in DNA: TGTGCCAGCAGCTCCGGGACTAGCGGAGATCGGGAGACCCAGTACTTC.

As regards this clonotype: One base away lies a much larger clone, so this may be a sequencing read error. The CDR3 does not end in the conserved phenylalanine or tryptophan, so this is likely a read error. The J gene is TRBJ1-1, the V gene TRBV24-1; D not resolved. Looked up from germline, CDR1 is KGHDR and CDR2 is SFDVKD. The CDR3 is made up of 16 amino acids. The CDR3 DNA is TGTGCCAGCAGTTTAGCGGGTATTGGTAAGGACACTGAAGCTTTCTCT. As protein: CASSLAGIGKDTEAFS.

This clonotype was picked up a small number of times. This rearrangement joins TRBV9 to TRBJ2-7, with 14 bases fitting TRBD2. The CDR3 contains 15 residues. The germline V gene encodes CDR1 SGDLS and CDR2 YYNGEE. V shed 4 bases and J 5 bases; nucleotides not matched to a gene: 5. The CDR3 nucleotides read TGTGCCAGCAGCACGGGACTAGCGGGAGTAAACGAGCAGTACTTC. It encodes CASSTGLAGVNEQYF.

Comment on this clonotype: A clone one base away is much larger, so this may be a read error. The gene calls are TRBV25-1 and TRBJ1-4, with D possibly being TRBD1 (6 bases). This CDR3 spans 14 amino acids. Germline V gene data show CDR1 as MGHDK and CDR2 as SYGVNS. CDR3 protein: CASRSTGDYEKLLF. CDR3 in DNA: TGTGCCAGCAGATCGACAGGCGATTATGAAAAACTGCTTTTT.